These T cell receptor beta chains were read from a single sample in a study of Ad26.COV2.S vaccination and SARS-CoV-2 variants. Some clones are missing from TCRdb's copy, which holds only in-frame ones; the method was immunoSEQ multiplex PCR. The repertoire holds 400,000 to 450,000 clones, with 90% as singletons. Material: peripheral blood, obtained in a trial of Ad26.COV2.S vaccine versus placebo. These receptors were collected from a person between 18 and 59 years old who received the Ad26.COV2.S COVID-19 vaccine or a placebo. Each CDR3 is given with its conserved first and last residue. A D gene is named only where the DNA matches it firmly. Clone size is stated in some rows and not others, as once, few, many or a class when expanded.

>TRBJ1-1|-|-|TRBV7-2
TGTGCCAGCGGCTACACCGCCTCGGGGGGGGGAGCTGAAGCTTTCTTT
CASGYTASGGGAEAFF
>TRBJ2-1|TRBD2|-|TRBV13
TGTGCCAGCAGCTTAGGACTAGCGGGAGCCCCGAGCTCCTACAATGAGCAGTTCTTC
CASSLGLAGAPSSYNEQFF
>TRBJ2-7|-|-|TRBV14
TGTGCCAGCAGCCAAGCGTTGGGTTACGAGCAGTACTTC
CASSQALGYEQYF
>TRBJ1-4|-|once|TRBV9
TGTGCCAGCAGCGTGACAGCAACTAATGAAAAACTGTTTTTT
CASSVTATNEKLFF
>TRBJ1-2|TRBD1|-|TRBV3-1/TRBV3-2
TGTGCCAGCAGCCAAGATGGCAGGGGGCGGAAAGGCTACACCTTC
CASSQDGRGRKGYTF
>TRBJ2-2|-|few|TRBV7-2
TGTGCCAGCAGCTTACGCCTCCGGGGCACCGGGGAGCTGTTTTTT
CASSLRLRGTGELFF
>TRBJ2-1|-|few|TRBV10-1
TGCGCCAGCAGTTTTAACCCACTGGGCTCCTACAATGAGCAGTTCTTC
CASSFNPLGSYNEQFF
>TRBJ2-7|TRBD1|-|TRBV7-2
TGTGCCAGCAGCTTTCGACAGGGCTACGAGCAGTACTTC
CASSFRQGYEQYF
>TRBJ2-5|TRBD2|-|TRBV5-1
TGCGCCAGCAGCTTGATCAAAGGAGGACTAGCGGGAGATGAGACCCAGTACTTC
CASSLIKGGLAGDETQYF
>TRBJ2-3|-|-|TRBV3-1/TRBV3-2
TGTGCCAGCAGCCAAGGGCCAGGGGTCGCAGATACGCAGTATTTT
CASSQGPGVADTQYF
>TRBJ1-4|TRBD1|-|TRBV25-1
TGTGCCAGCAGTAGCCAAAGGGACAGGGAGAATGAAAAACTGTTTTTT
CASSSQRDRENEKLFF
>TRBJ1-2|-|-|TRBV10-3
TGTGCCATCAGGCCATCCTCAGCTTCTGCTCCCGGCGGAACCTATGGCTACACCTTC
CAIRPSSASAPGGTYGYTF
>TRBJ2-7|-|-|TRBV10-1
TGCGCCAGCGCCCGTCACGAGCAGTACTTC
CASARHEQYF
>TRBJ1-3|-|-|TRBV7-9
TGTGCCAGCAGCGCGCACGGTGGCTTCTCTGGAAACACCATATATTTT
CASSAHGGFSGNTIYF
>TRBJ2-1|TRBD2|-|TRBV7-2
TGTGCCAGCAGCTCCGTATCTAGCGGGGAGCAGTTCTTC
CASSSVSSGEQFF
>TRBJ1-2|TRBD1|-|TRBV19
TGTGCCAGTAGCCCCCAGGGGGCGCTTTCCTATGGCTACACCTTC
CASSPQGALSYGYTF
>TRBJ2-1|TRBD2|-|TRBV3-1/TRBV3-2
TGTGCCAGCAGCCCTAGCGGGAGGGGGGAGCAGTTCTTC
CASSPSGRGEQFF
>TRBJ2-1|TRBD2|-|TRBV7-2
TGTGCCAGCAGCTTAGCGTCTTTAGCGGGAAATGAGCAGTTCTTC
CASSLASLAGNEQFF
>TRBJ2-3|-|-|TRBV19
TGTGCCAGTAGTACCCGACAGGGCACAGATACGCAGTATTTT
CASSTRQGTDTQYF
>TRBJ2-2|TRBD1|-|TRBV7-2
TGTGCCAGCAGACCCCCCCTGGGACAGGGGACCAACACCGGGGAGCTGTTTTTT
CASRPPLGQGTNTGELFF
>TRBJ2-7|-|-|TRBV2
TGTGCCAGCAGGCCGGAAACCTACGAGCAGTACTTC
CASRPETYEQYF
>TRBJ2-7|TRBD1|-|TRBV11-3
TGTGCCAGCAGCGAGGGACAGGGGAGGGAGCAGTACTTC
CASSEGQGREQYF
>TRBJ2-1|-|few|TRBV10-3
TGTGCCATCAGTGAAGGGTCCTACAATGAGCAGTTCTTC
CAISEGSYNEQFF
>TRBJ2-1|TRBD2|-|TRBV19
TGTGCCAGTAGTCCCGGGACTAGCAGGGAGCAGTTCTTC
CASSPGTSREQFF
>TRBJ1-2|-|-|TRBV7-8
TGTGCCAGCAGCTTAGACAGGGCCGACTATGGCTACACCTTC
CASSLDRADYGYTF
>TRBJ1-2|-|-|TRBV25-1
TGTGCCAGCAGTGAATATAACAGGGAAGTTTTGGGTGGCTACACCTTC
CASSEYNREVLGGYTF
>TRBJ1-2|-|-|TRBV9
TGTGCCAGCAGCGTACTTTCAGGGGCAACAAACTATGGCTACACCTTC
CASSVLSGATNYGYTF
>TRBJ1-5|-|-|TRBV20-1
TGCAGTGCTAGAGGGGGACAGCCCCAGCATTTT
CSARGGQPQHF
>TRBJ1-1|-|-|TRBV10-1
TGCGCCAGCAGTGAGTCGATACAATTGAACACTGAAGCTTTCTTT
CASSESIQLNTEAFF
>TRBJ2-1|TRBD2|-|TRBV7-2
TGTGCCAGCAGCCCCACCGGACTAGTAGAAAGCTCCTACAATGAGCAGTTCTTC
CASSPTGLVESSYNEQFF
>TRBJ2-2|TRBD2|once|TRBV27
TGTGCCAGCAGTTTATATAGCGGGAGGCCGGGACACACCGGGGAGCTGTTTTTT
CASSLYSGRPGHTGELFF
>TRBJ2-5|-|-|TRBV4-3
TGCGCCAGCAGCCAAGGCAATCAAGAGACCCAGTACTTC
CASSQGNQETQYF
>TRBJ1-1|-|-|TRBV7-2
TGTGCCAGCAGCTTAGGGGGTCTCCCACAGGAAGCTTTCTTT
CASSLGGLPQEAFF
>TRBJ2-7|TRBD2|once|TRBV15
TGTGCCACCAGCAGAGATCTTCGGACTAGCGGGAGCTACGAGCAGTACTTC
CATSRDLRTSGSYEQYF
>TRBJ1-2|-|-|TRBV21-1
TGTGCCAGCAGCAACATTTTCTACACCTTC
CASSNIFYTF
>TRBJ2-7|-|once|TRBV20-1
TGCAGTGCTAGTACTGGGAGTCGCCCCTACGAGCAGTACTTC
CSASTGSRPYEQYF
>TRBJ2-5|-|-|TRBV6-6
TGTGCCAGCGGAGGGGCAGGGGGCCAAGAGACCCAGTACTTC
CASGGAGGQETQYF
>TRBJ1-1|-|-|TRBV18
TGTGCCAGCTCACCCAAGGCCGGGACCAAGAACACTGAAGCTTTCTTT
CASSPKAGTKNTEAFF
>TRBJ2-1|TRBD2|-|TRBV18
TGTGCCAGCTCACCAGCGGGAGGGCCAGGCAATGAGCAGTTCTTC
CASSPAGGPGNEQFF
>TRBJ2-7|-|-|TRBV9
TGTGCCAGCAGCGTAGGGGAGCGCAACGAGCAGTACTTC
CASSVGERNEQYF
>TRBJ1-2|-|-|TRBV7-9
TGTGCCAGCAGCAAACAGGGCCACTATGGCTACACCTTC
CASSKQGHYGYTF
>TRBJ1-1|-|-|TRBV2
TGTGCCAGCAGTGAGGGATCGGGGGCGGCTTTCTTT
CASSEGSGAAFF
>TRBJ1-5|-|-|TRBV30
TGTGCCTGGAGTCCCACTCATGGGGTTCAGCCCCAGCATTTT
CAWSPTHGVQPQHF
>TRBJ1-1|-|-|TRBV27
TGTGCCAGCAGTCTGGGGTGGGGAGCGAAGAACACTGAAGCTTTCTTT
CASSLGWGAKNTEAFF
>TRBJ1-4|-|-|TRBV12-3/TRBV12-4
TGTGCCAGCCGTTCGTCTGAAAAACTGTTTTTT
CASRSSEKLFF
>TRBJ1-2|-|-|TRBV29-1
TGCAGCGTTGAAGATCAGGAGACAGCTTATGGCTACACCTTC
CSVEDQETAYGYTF
>TRBJ2-7|-|-|TRBV6-1
TGTGCCAGCAGTGAGGGGGGGGCAGGTTCAAACGAGCAGTACTTC
CASSEGGAGSNEQYF
>TRBJ2-1|TRBD1|-|TRBV7-6
TGTGCCAGCAGCTCGGACAGGGGCCCTTACAATGAGCAGTTCTTC
CASSSDRGPYNEQFF
>TRBJ2-7|-|-|TRBV19
TGTGCCAGTAGTGTAGACGCCATATCCTCCTACGAGCAGTACTTC
CASSVDAISSYEQYF
>TRBJ2-7|-|-|TRBV30
TGTGCCTGGAGTCTAACGGACTACGAGCAGTACTTC
CAWSLTDYEQYF
>TRBJ1-1|TRBD1|few|TRBV9
TGTGCCAGCAGCGTGGGGGACAGGGTGACTGAAGCTTTCTTT
CASSVGDRVTEAFF
>TRBJ2-7|-|-|TRBV6-5
TGTGCCAGCAGCACGGGCCTTGACTACGAGCAGTACTTC
CASSTGLDYEQYF
>TRBJ1-4|TRBD1|once|TRBV19
TGTGCCAGTAGTAGGGGACAGGGTGGACGTATCGAAAAACTGTTTTTT
CASSRGQGGRIEKLFF
>TRBJ2-1|TRBD1|-|TRBV25-1
TGTGCCAGCAGTGCCCAAAAGACCGGGACAGCCTACAATGAGCAGTTCTTC
CASSAQKTGTAYNEQFF